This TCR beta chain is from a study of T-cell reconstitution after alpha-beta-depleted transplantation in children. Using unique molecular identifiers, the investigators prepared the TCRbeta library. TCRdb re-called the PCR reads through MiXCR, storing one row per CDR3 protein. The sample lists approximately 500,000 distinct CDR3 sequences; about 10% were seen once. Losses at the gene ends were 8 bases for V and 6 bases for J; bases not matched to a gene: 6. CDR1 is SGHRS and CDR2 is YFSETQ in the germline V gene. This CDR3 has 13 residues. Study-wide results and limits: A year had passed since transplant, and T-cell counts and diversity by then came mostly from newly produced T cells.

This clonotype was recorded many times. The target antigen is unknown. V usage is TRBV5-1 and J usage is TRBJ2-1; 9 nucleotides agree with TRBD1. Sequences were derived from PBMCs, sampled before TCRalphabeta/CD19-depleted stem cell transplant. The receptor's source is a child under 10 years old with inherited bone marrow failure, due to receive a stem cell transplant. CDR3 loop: CASTGTGSNEQFF. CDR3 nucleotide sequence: TGCGCCAGTACCGGGACAGGGAGCAATGAGCAGTTCTTC.